The rows below give T cell receptor beta chains drawn from one sample of a study of T-cell reconstitution after alpha-beta-depleted transplantation in children. TCRdb reanalysed the PCR reads using MiXCR and keeps one entry per CDR3 protein. The table lists just over 950,000 distinct CDR3 sequences, 25% to 35% of them singletons. The input for sequencing was PBMCs, mostly from graft donor cells, taken 360 days after TCRalphabeta/CD19-depleted stem cell transplant. These receptors came from a boy under two years old who had a stem cell transplant for SCID, so the T cells may come from the graft donor. Both conserved end residues are part of each CDR3. D genes are given only for firm matches. Size values are once, few and many counts, or a class for expanded clones, and some rows have none.

clone size: many
V gene: TRBV12-3/TRBV12-4
D gene: NA
J gene: TRBJ2-2
CDR3 DNA: TGTGCCAGCAGTTTAGCGGGGGGGCGCACCGGGGAGCTGTTTTTT
CDR3 protein: CASSLAGGRTGELFF

clone size: few
V gene: TRBV7-9
D gene: NA
J gene: TRBJ2-7
CDR3 DNA: TGTGCCAGCAGCTTAGAGGACAGGCGGGGCTACGAGCAGTACTTC
CDR3 protein: CASSLEDRRGYEQYF

clone size: few
V gene: TRBV20-1
D gene: NA
J gene: TRBJ2-1
CDR3 DNA: TGCAGTGCCCCGCCCCCAGGGAGCTATCACAATGAGCAGTTCTTC
CDR3 protein: CSAPPPGSYHNEQFF

clone size: few
V gene: TRBV29-1
D gene: NA
J gene: TRBJ2-6
CDR3 DNA: TGCAGCGTTGGGATTTTTCAAGGGGCCAACGTCCTGACTTTC
CDR3 protein: CSVGIFQGANVLTF

clone size: NA
V gene: TRBV20-1
D gene: NA
J gene: TRBJ2-7
CDR3 DNA: TGCAGTGCCCAATCGGGGGGCGGCTACGAGCAGTACTTC
CDR3 protein: CSAQSGGGYEQYF

clone size: NA
V gene: TRBV24-1
D gene: NA
J gene: TRBJ2-6
CDR3 DNA: TGTGCCACCAGTGATCACAGGGCTGGGGCCAACGTCCTGACTTTC
CDR3 protein: CATSDHRAGANVLTF

clone size: NA
V gene: TRBV3-1
D gene: NA
J gene: TRBJ2-7
CDR3 DNA: TGTGCCAGCAGCCAAGATCAGACGCGTTCCTACGAGCAGTACTTC
CDR3 protein: CASSQDQTRSYEQYF

clone size: few
V gene: TRBV20-1
D gene: NA
J gene: TRBJ2-7
CDR3 DNA: TGCAGTGCTAGGGGGGATTTGGCTGGCGCTGAAAGCTACGAGCAGTACTTC
CDR3 protein: CSARGDLAGAESYEQYF

clone size: NA
V gene: TRBV5-1
D gene: TRBD1
J gene: TRBJ1-2
CDR3 DNA: TGCGCCAGCAGCCGGGGACAGGCGGAATATGGCTACACCTTC
CDR3 protein: CASSRGQAEYGYTF

clone size: NA
V gene: TRBV29-1
D gene: NA
J gene: TRBJ1-5
CDR3 DNA: TGCAGCGTTGCCACAGGGCTTAGGGGGCAGCCCCAGCATTTT
CDR3 protein: CSVATGLRGQPQHF

clone size: NA
V gene: TRBV19
D gene: NA
J gene: TRBJ2-7
CDR3 DNA: TGTGCCAGTAGTATGTCAGGGGATGGAACGACCTACGAGCAGTACTTC
CDR3 protein: CASSMSGDGTTYEQYF

clone size: NA
V gene: TRBV5-1
D gene: NA
J gene: TRBJ1-1
CDR3 DNA: TGCGCCAGCAGCTGGGAGGCCCAATGGAACACTGAAGCTTTCTTT
CDR3 protein: CASSWEAQWNTEAFF

clone size: NA
V gene: TRBV9
D gene: NA
J gene: TRBJ2-3
CDR3 DNA: TGTGCCAGCACCGTCGGGACGATCACAGATACGCAGTATTTT
CDR3 protein: CASTVGTITDTQYF

clone size: few
V gene: TRBV7-6
D gene: NA
J gene: TRBJ2-3
CDR3 DNA: TGTGCCAGCAGCTTAGGAGCGGCGGTCACAGATACGCAGTATTTT
CDR3 protein: CASSLGAAVTDTQYF

clone size: once
V gene: TRBV7-9
D gene: TRBD1
J gene: TRBJ2-5
CDR3 DNA: TGTGCCAGCAGCTATCGACAGGGTGGGGGAGAGACCCAGTACTTC
CDR3 protein: CASSYRQGGGETQYF

clone size: NA
V gene: TRBV18
D gene: NA
J gene: TRBJ2-7
CDR3 DNA: TGTGCCAGCTCACCCGACCAGACAAGGGAGCAGTACTTC
CDR3 protein: CASSPDQTREQYF

clone size: once
V gene: TRBV20-1
D gene: TRBD2
J gene: TRBJ2-7
CDR3 DNA: TGCAGTGCCACGACTAGCGGGGCCTACGAGCAGTACTTC
CDR3 protein: CSATTSGAYEQYF

clone size: few
V gene: TRBV11-2
D gene: NA
J gene: TRBJ2-5
CDR3 DNA: TGTGCCAGCAGCCAAGTCCTTGTAGGGTGGGAAGAGACCCAGTACTTC
CDR3 protein: CASSQVLVGWEETQYF

clone size: few
V gene: TRBV7-2
D gene: TRBD2
J gene: TRBJ2-1
CDR3 DNA: TGTGCCAGCAGCTTAGCGGGACTAGCGGCCAATGAGCAGTTCTTC
CDR3 protein: CASSLAGLAANEQFF

clone size: few
V gene: TRBV12-3/TRBV12-4
D gene: NA
J gene: TRBJ1-3
CDR3 DNA: TGTGCCACCGACGCCGCAGACGGGCGCTCTGGAAACACCATATATTTT
CDR3 protein: CATDAADGRSGNTIYF

clone size: few
V gene: TRBV15
D gene: NA
J gene: TRBJ2-2
CDR3 DNA: TGTGCCACCAGCAGCAATTCTGGACTGCAGACCGGGGAGCTGTTTTTT
CDR3 protein: CATSSNSGLQTGELFF

clone size: few
V gene: TRBV4-3
D gene: NA
J gene: TRBJ1-5
CDR3 DNA: TGCGCCAGCAGCCCACGAGGGGGGGTAGGGCAGCCCCAGCATTTT
CDR3 protein: CASSPRGGVGQPQHF

clone size: NA
V gene: TRBV7-6
D gene: TRBD2
J gene: TRBJ2-3
CDR3 DNA: TGTGCCAGCTTTCGGACTAGCGTGCCAGATACGCAGTATTTT
CDR3 protein: CASFRTSVPDTQYF

clone size: NA
V gene: TRBV2
D gene: TRBD2
J gene: TRBJ2-1
CDR3 DNA: TGTGCCAGCTACGGGACTGGACTAGCGGGGGGGCCGAGGAACAATGAGCAGTTCTTC
CDR3 protein: CASYGTGLAGGPRNNEQFF

clone size: few
V gene: TRBV6-2/TRBV6-3
D gene: NA
J gene: TRBJ1-5
CDR3 DNA: TGTGCCAGCAGTTACTCAGAAAGAGGCAATCAGCCCCAGCATTTT
CDR3 protein: CASSYSERGNQPQHF

clone size: few
V gene: TRBV6-2/TRBV6-3
D gene: NA
J gene: TRBJ1-1
CDR3 DNA: TGTGCCAGCAGTTACAATTCCCCGGGACCGACGAACACTGAAGCTTTCTTT
CDR3 protein: CASSYNSPGPTNTEAFF

clone size: NA
V gene: TRBV5-1
D gene: TRBD2
J gene: TRBJ2-1
CDR3 DNA: TGCGCCAGCAGCTTCCTCCCTAGCGGGGGGGCCGCCAATGAGCAGTTCTTC
CDR3 protein: CASSFLPSGGAANEQFF

clone size: few
V gene: TRBV7-9
D gene: NA
J gene: TRBJ2-7
CDR3 DNA: TGTGCCAGCAGCTTAGGACTGAGTATTATGGGGGAGCAGTACTTC
CDR3 protein: CASSLGLSIMGEQYF

clone size: NA
V gene: TRBV6-6
D gene: NA
J gene: TRBJ2-7
CDR3 DNA: TGTGCCAGCAGGCAAGTTTACGAGCAGTACTTC
CDR3 protein: CASRQVYEQYF

clone size: many
V gene: TRBV10-3
D gene: TRBD1
J gene: TRBJ1-1
CDR3 DNA: TGTGCCATCAGGAGGGGGCAGCATCAAAACACTGAAGCTTTCTTT
CDR3 protein: CAIRRGQHQNTEAFF

clone size: few
V gene: TRBV9
D gene: TRBD2
J gene: TRBJ2-1
CDR3 DNA: TGTGCCAGCAACGGACTAGCGGGGCACAATGAGCAGTTCTTC
CDR3 protein: CASNGLAGHNEQFF

clone size: NA
V gene: TRBV20-1
D gene: NA
J gene: TRBJ2-1
CDR3 DNA: TGCAGTGCTAGAGACAGGGAGGCCTACAATGAGCAGTTCTTC
CDR3 protein: CSARDREAYNEQFF